The 27 T cell receptor beta chains below all came from one sample that was sequenced in a study of blood T cell repertoires in COVID-19. Some clones are missing from TCRdb's copy, which holds only in-frame ones; the method was immunoSEQ multiplex PCR. The sample has roughly 250,000 clones; about 85% are singletons. What was sequenced was PBMCs or T cells enriched from blood (not recorded which). The receptors were gathered from a woman in her 30s with acute COVID-19.

DNA for the CDR3: TGTGCCATCAGTGAGTCCCAACCGACGGGACAGATACTTGGATGGAACTATGGCTACACCTTC. It specifies CAISESQPTGQILGWNYGYTF. J is TRBJ1-2 and V is TRBV10-3, with 7 bases lining up with TRBD1. The ends lost 0 bases at V and 2 bases at J; junction bases unmatched: 21. The CDR3 extends over 21 amino acids. Germline CDR1 is ENHRY and CDR2 is SYGVKD.

The chain is built from TRBV15 and TRBJ1-3; the D gene is possibly TRBD1 (5 bases). The CDR3 covers 16 residues. V was clipped by 5 bases and J by 0 bases, with 14 bases between them. Germline loops: CDR1 LNHNV, CDR2 YYDKDF (reference sequence). Written as DNA, the CDR3 is TGTGCCACCAGCCCTCGCCGACAGAGCTCTGGAAACACCATATATTTT. Protein sequence: CATSPRRQSSGNTIYF.

The chain couples TRBV5-1 to TRBJ2-7; TRBD1 matches 7 bases. The CDR3 has 14 residues. CDR1 is SGHRS and CDR2 is YFSETQ in the germline V gene. The ends lost 0 bases at V and 3 bases at J; junction bases unmatched: 3. The chain's CDR3 is CASSLVGQNYEQYF. In nucleotides, the CDR3 is TGCGCCAGCAGCTTGGTGGGACAGAACTACGAGCAGTACTTC.

The rearrangement links TRBV5-1 to TRBJ1-2; D may be TRBD1 (5 bases). The CDR3 is made up of 16 amino acids. Germline V CDR1 and CDR2: SGHRS, YFSETQ. V lost 3 bases to trimming and J lost 2 bases, with 17 bases between them. CDR3 region: CASSSLSGIENYGYTF. CDR3 nucleotides: TGCGCCAGCAGCTCCCTCTCAGGGATCGAAAACTATGGCTACACCTTC.

CDR3 in DNA: TGTGCCAGCAGTACAAGGGGTACCTATCCTTTCTTT. Translating it yields CASSTRGTYPFF. The chain employs TRBV28 and TRBJ1-1, with D possibly TRBD1 on 5 matching bases. Germline-derived CDR1 and CDR2 are MDHEN and SYDVKM. The V end was cut by 5 bases, the J end by 12 bases, with 16 bases between. There are 12 residues in the CDR3.

The chain recombines TRBV27 with TRBJ2-7; D remains ambiguous. Germline V gives CDR1 MNHEY, CDR2 SMNVEV (reference sequence). The CDR3 has 13 residues. V was shortened by 4 bases and J by 2 bases, with 9 bases between the two germline ends. CDR3 amino acids: CASSSGLTYEQYF. The DNA of the CDR3 is TGTGCCAGCAGTTCTGGGCTCACCTACGAGCAGTACTTC.

The chain has TRBV7-9 and TRBJ2-5; D perhaps matches TRBD1 (5 bases). Between the trimmed V and J ends, which lost 6 bases and 5 bases, there was a span of 10 bases. The CDR3 is made up of 12 amino acids. CDR1 is SEHNR, CDR2 FQNEAQ, per germline (reference sequence). In DNA form, the CDR3 reads TGTGCCAGCAGTCCAAACAGGGAGACCCAGTACTTC. The encoded protein is CASSPNRETQYF.

V usage is TRBV5-1 and J usage is TRBJ1-2; D remains unclear. The CDR3 is 13 amino acids. Germline V gene lookup returns CDR1 SGHRS and CDR2 YFSETQ. The V end lost 2 bases, the J end lost 2 bases, and 7 bases lay between the germline ends. This CDR3 reads CASSLTENYGYTF. CDR3 coding DNA: TGCGCCAGCAGCTTAACCGAGAACTATGGCTACACCTTC.

The rearrangement links TRBV28 to TRBJ2-1, with a possible D match to TRBD2 (6 bases). This CDR3 comprises 14 residues. Germline V gene lookup returns CDR1 MDHEN and CDR2 SYDVKM. V was clipped by 1 base and J by 6 bases, with 10 bases between them. DNA of the CDR3: TGTGCCAGCAGTTTATCTTTTAGCGGCAATGAGCAGTTCTTC. The encoded protein is CASSLSFSGNEQFF.

The rearrangement joins TRBV7-6 to TRBJ1-3, with TRBD1 identical over 9 bases. The CDR3 totals 15 residues. The germline CDR1 and CDR2 sequences are SGHVS and FNYEAQ. J gave up 8 bases and V 2 bases, and 7 bases lay outside the gene matches. CDR3 in amino acids: CASSLLQGARDTIYF. CDR3 coding DNA: TGTGCCAGCAGCTTACTACAGGGGGCTAGGGACACCATATATTTT.

The chain is built from TRBV7-3 and TRBJ2-1; TRBD2 agrees at 7 bases. V shed 4 bases, J shed 0 bases, and the junction held 3 bases outside the gene matches. Germline loops: CDR1 SGHTA, CDR2 FQGTGA. The CDR3 has 15 residues. CDR3 bases: TGTGCCAGCAGCTCGAGCGGGAACTCCTACAATGAGCAGTTCTTC. This sequence encodes CASSSSGNSYNEQFF.

The chain couples TRBV6-5 to TRBJ1-4; a possible D gene is TRBD1 (6 bases). The CDR3 runs to 13 residues. In germline, CDR1 is MNHEY, CDR2 SVGAGI. The ends were cut back, 6 bases at V and 8 bases at J, with 13 bases in the middle. For the CDR3, the DNA is TGTGCCAGCAGGCAGCGGACAGCAGAAAAACTGTTTTTT. It specifies CASRQRTAEKLFF.

DNA of the CDR3: TGTGCCAGCTCACCACTCGAGGCGGGAGGCCTTAACGAGCAGTACTTC. This sequence encodes CASSPLEAGGLNEQYF. V usage is TRBV18 and J usage is TRBJ2-7; 8 positions agree with TRBD2. Losses at the gene ends were 1 base for V and 5 bases for J; bases not matched to a gene: 10. Germline V gene sequence: CDR1 KGHSH, CDR2 LQKENI. The CDR3 extends over 16 amino acids.

The chain joins TRBV28 to TRBJ2-7; maybe TRBD2 (6 bases). The V gene lost 8 bases and the J gene lost 2 bases, with 13 bases spanning the gap. CDR1 is MDHEN, CDR2 SYDVKM, per germline. The CDR3 length is 13 residues. In nucleotides, the CDR3 is TGTGCCAGCTCCGGGACTCCTGCCTACGAGCAGTACTTC. As protein: CASSGTPAYEQYF.

This clone was seen only a few times. The rearrangement links TRBV27 to TRBJ1-2; D remains unclear. Germline lookup yields CDR1 MNHEY and CDR2 SMNVEV (reference sequence). The CDR3 sequence is 14 residues long. Trimming took off 9 bases at V and 7 bases at J, with 21 bases between the two ends. The CDR3: CARPKIAAVRGYTF. The CDR3 nucleotides read TGTGCCAGACCGAAAATAGCAGCCGTTCGTGGCTACACCTTC.

The J gene is TRBJ2-5, the V gene TRBV12-3 or TRBV12-4, with D possibly TRBD1 on 5 matching bases. V was trimmed by 4 bases and J by 5 bases, leaving 11 bases between them. The CDR3 has 13 amino acids. The CDR3 protein is CASSSRVGETQYF. The DNA for the CDR3 is TGTGCCAGCAGTTCCAGGGTGGGGGAGACCCAGTACTTC.

V and J are TRBV7-8 and TRBJ1-4, with no clear D. Trimming removed 2 bases at V and 2 bases at J, with 12 bases between. The CDR3 extends over 16 amino acids. The germline gives CDR1 SGHVS, CDR2 FQNEAQ. The DNA for the CDR3 is TGTGCCAGCAGCTTATATCGTATCGGGACTAATGAAAAACTGTTTTTT. This gives the protein CASSLYRIGTNEKLFF.

This clone was seen once. The chain joins TRBV7-9 to TRBJ1-6, with 7 nucleotides matching TRBD1. Losses at the gene ends were 5 bases for V and 8 bases for J; bases not matched to a gene: 6. The CDR3 is made up of 14 amino acids. Looked up from germline, CDR1 is SEHNR and CDR2 is FQNEAQ (reference sequence). This chain's CDR3 is CASSQDRTDSPLHF. The CDR3, as DNA: TGTGCCAGCAGCCAGGACAGGACCGATTCACCCCTCCACTTT.

The CDR3 reads CASSLATGDLYNEQFF. The CDR3 DNA sequence: TGTGCCAGCAGCTTGGCCACAGGGGACCTCTACAATGAGCAGTTCTTC. The rearrangement links TRBV5-4 to TRBJ2-1, with 7 bases lining up with TRBD1. The CDR3 extends over 16 amino acids. The V gene's germline CDR1 is SGHNT and CDR2 YYREEE (reference sequence). Trimming cost V 0 bases and J 3 bases; bases outside gene matches: 6.

This chain uses TRBV13 with TRBJ1-1, with D possibly TRBD1 on 6 matching bases. This CDR3 is built from 15 residues. Trimming took off 5 bases at V and 4 bases at J, with 17 bases between the two ends. CDR1 is PRHDT, CDR2 FYEKMQ, per germline (reference sequence). The CDR3, as DNA: TGTGCCAGCAGCCAGTACAGGGAAGGGGTCACTGAAGCTTTCTTT. Residues: CASSQYREGVTEAFF.

This clone occurred a few times. The chain combines TRBV7-4 with TRBJ1-6; D remains unclear. The CDR3 runs 13 residues. V dropped 5 bases and J dropped 6 bases, with 8 bases sitting between them. Germline CDR1 SGHVT, CDR2 SQSDAQ. DNA for the CDR3: TGTGCCAGCAGCCTGTCGTGTAATTCACCCCTCCACTTT. It encodes CASSLSCNSPLHF.

The V and J genes are TRBV11-3 and TRBJ2-7; 9 bases agree with TRBD1. With 3 bases clipped from V and 4 bases from J, the junction kept 7 bases outside the gene matches. This CDR3 spans 15 amino acids. Germline lookup yields CDR1 SGHNT and CDR2 YENEEA. DNA of the CDR3: TGTGCCAGCAGCTTCAGGACAGGGGACATATACGAGCAGTACTTC. Its translation is CASSFRTGDIYEQYF.

Points on this clone: The junction differs from germline at one of its ends, possibly a read error. The chain couples TRBV14 to TRBJ2-1; TRBD2 matches at 7 bases. Per the germline V gene, CDR1 is SGHDN and CDR2 is FVKESK. The CDR3 sequence is 11 residues long. CDR3 DNA sequence: TGTGCCAGCAGCCAAGGCGGGAGAAGGGTCTTC. Translation: CASSQGGRRVF.

This chain uses TRBV5-5 with TRBJ2-2; TRBD2 is a possible D gene (5 bases). Per the germline V gene, CDR1 is SGHKS and CDR2 is YYEKEE (reference sequence). V was clipped by 1 base and J by 1 base, with 8 bases between them. This CDR3 spans 15 amino acids. The CDR3 region has the DNA TGTGCCAGCAGCTTGTCAGCGGAGAACACCGGGGAGCTGTTTTTT. Translating gives CASSLSAENTGELFF. The variable domain in full, with the rest retrieved from reference TRBV5-5 and TRBJ2-2, is DAGVTQSPTHLIKTRGQQVTLRCSPISGHKSVSWYQQVLGQGPQFIFQYYEKEERGRGNFPDRFSARQFPNYSSELNVNALLLGDSALYLCASSLSAENTGELFFGEGSRLTVL.

This chain connects TRBV9 to TRBJ2-7; D ambiguous. CDR3 length equals 16 residues. Trimming pared 0 bases from V and 2 bases from J, leaving 15 bases between. The germline CDR1 and CDR2 sequences are SGDLS and YYNGEE. In DNA, the CDR3 is TGTGCCAGCAGCGTAGATTTAGACGCCAGGACCTACGAGCAGTACTTC. This translates into CASSVDLDARTYEQYF.

The chain uses TRBV15 and TRBJ2-7; 8 nucleotides match TRBD1. The CDR3 covers 16 residues. The germline CDR1 and CDR2 sequences are LNHNV and YYDKDF (reference sequence). The ends lost 0 bases at V and 6 bases at J; junction bases unmatched: 10. The CDR3 bases are TGTGCCACCAGCAGAGATTTTGGGACAGGTGGATCCGAGCAGTACTTC. It yields the protein CATSRDFGTGGSEQYF.

J is TRBJ2-1 and V is TRBV15, with a weak D call TRBD2 (5 bases). Germline V gene sequence: CDR1 LNHNV, CDR2 YYDKDF (reference sequence). CDR3 length: 15 amino acids. V lost 0 bases to trimming and J lost 8 bases, with 14 bases between them. The CDR3: CATSREFSVNHEQFF. Written as DNA, the CDR3 is TGTGCCACCAGCAGAGAATTTAGCGTCAACCATGAGCAGTTCTTC.